This T cell receptor (beta chain) was recorded in a study of cytomegalovirus exposure and HLA in healthy donors. The wider study: From donors who were HLA-typed, an early data release held around 80 million unique TCRs.

Study results and limitations: Across HLA loci, a later analysis found differing TCR association rates, with DRB1 most and HLA-C fewest.

PCR involved 60 Vbeta and 13 Jbeta primers. Profiled with immunoSEQ multiplex PCR; TCRdb holds only in-frame clones, not every one. The table shows around 200,000 clones, with almost 85% occurring only once. On this clone: Its matching antigen is unknown.

V was shortened by 0 bases and J by 6 bases, with 9 bases between the two germline ends. The CDR3 loop spans 14 amino acids. Germline CDR1 LGHNA, CDR2 YSLEER. Sequenced material: PBMCs. This rearrangement joins TRBV4-3 to TRBJ1-5, with TRBD1 as a possible D gene (5 bases). The TCR was taken from a woman in her thirties or forties in good health and CMV-seronegative. CDR3 nucleotides: TGCGCCAGCAGCCAAGATCGGGGGACTCAGCCCCAGCATTTT. Translation: CASSQDRGTQPQHF.